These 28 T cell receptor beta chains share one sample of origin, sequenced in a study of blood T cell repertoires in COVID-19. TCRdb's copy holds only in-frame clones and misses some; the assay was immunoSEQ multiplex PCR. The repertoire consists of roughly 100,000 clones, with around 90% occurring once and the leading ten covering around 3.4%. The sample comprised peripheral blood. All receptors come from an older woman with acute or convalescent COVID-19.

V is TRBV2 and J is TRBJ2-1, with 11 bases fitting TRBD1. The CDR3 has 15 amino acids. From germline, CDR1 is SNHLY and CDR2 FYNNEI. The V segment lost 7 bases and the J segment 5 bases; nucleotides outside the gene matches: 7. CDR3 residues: CASTRPGQGDNEQFF. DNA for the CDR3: TGTGCCAGCACCCGACCGGGACAGGGGGACAATGAGCAGTTCTTC.

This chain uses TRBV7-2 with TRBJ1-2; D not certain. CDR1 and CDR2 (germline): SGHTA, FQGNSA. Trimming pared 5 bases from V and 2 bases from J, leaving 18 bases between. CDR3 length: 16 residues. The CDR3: CASSRGGGIQNYGYTF. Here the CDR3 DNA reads TGTGCCAGCAGCCGCGGCGGAGGGATACAAAACTATGGCTACACCTTC. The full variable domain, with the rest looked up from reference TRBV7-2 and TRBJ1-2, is GAGVSQSPSNKVTEKGKDVELRCDPISGHTALYWYRQSLGQGLEFLIYFQGNSAPDKSGLPSDRFSAERTGGSVSTLTIQRTQQEDSAVYLCASSRGGGIQNYGYTFGSGTRLTVV.

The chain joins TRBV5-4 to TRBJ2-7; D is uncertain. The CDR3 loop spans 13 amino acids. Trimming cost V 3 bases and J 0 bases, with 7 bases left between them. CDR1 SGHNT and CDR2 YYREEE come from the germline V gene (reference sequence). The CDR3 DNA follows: TGTGCCAGCAGCTCTCTGAGCTCCTACGAGCAGTACTTC. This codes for CASSSLSSYEQYF.

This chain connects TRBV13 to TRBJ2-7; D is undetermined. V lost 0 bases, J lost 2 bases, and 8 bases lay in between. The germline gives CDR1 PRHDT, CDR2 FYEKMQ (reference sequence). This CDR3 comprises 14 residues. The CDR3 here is CASSLGQTTYEQYF. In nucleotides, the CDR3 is TGTGCCAGCAGCTTAGGACAGACCACCTACGAGCAGTACTTC.

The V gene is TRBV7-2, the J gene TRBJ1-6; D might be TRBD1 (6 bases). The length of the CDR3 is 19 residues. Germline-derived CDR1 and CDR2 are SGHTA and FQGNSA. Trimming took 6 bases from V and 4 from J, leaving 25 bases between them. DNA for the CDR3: TGTGCCAGCAGTCAAACTAGTATCGCGTCAGGGGATTATAATTCACCCCTCCACTTT. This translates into CASSQTSIASGDYNSPLHF.

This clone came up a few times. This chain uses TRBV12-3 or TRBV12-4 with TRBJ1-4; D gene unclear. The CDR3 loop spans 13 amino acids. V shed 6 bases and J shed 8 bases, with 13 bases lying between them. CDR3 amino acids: CASSGVPEEKLFF. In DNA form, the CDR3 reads TGTGCCAGCAGCGGGGTACCCGAGGAAAAACTGTTTTTT.

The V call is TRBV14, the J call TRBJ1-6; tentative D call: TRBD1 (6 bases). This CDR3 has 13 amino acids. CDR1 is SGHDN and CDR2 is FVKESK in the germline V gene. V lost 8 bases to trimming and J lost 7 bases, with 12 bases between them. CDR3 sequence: CASSGQLNSPLHF. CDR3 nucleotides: TGTGCCAGCTCCGGACAGCTAAATTCACCCCTCCACTTT.

The chain's CDR3 is CASSLIQGNTEAFF. DNA of the CDR3: TGTGCCAGCAGCCTGATACAGGGGAACACTGAAGCTTTCTTT. The gene calls are TRBV2 and TRBJ1-1; tentatively, D is TRBD1 (6 bases). The CDR3 covers 14 residues. Germline V gene data show CDR1 as SNHLY and CDR2 as FYNNEI. Trimming shortened V by 6 bases and J by 1 base, and 12 bases separated the two germline ends.

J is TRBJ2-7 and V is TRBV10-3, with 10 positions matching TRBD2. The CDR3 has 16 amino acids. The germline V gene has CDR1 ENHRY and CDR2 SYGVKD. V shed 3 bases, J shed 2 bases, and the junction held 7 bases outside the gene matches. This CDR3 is CAISDHGTSVPYEQYF. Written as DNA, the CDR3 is TGTGCCATCAGTGACCATGGGACTAGCGTGCCCTACGAGCAGTACTTC.

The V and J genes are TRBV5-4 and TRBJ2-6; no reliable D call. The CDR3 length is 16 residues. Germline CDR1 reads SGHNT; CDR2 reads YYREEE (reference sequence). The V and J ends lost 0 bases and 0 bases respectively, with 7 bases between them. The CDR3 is CASSLGLGSGANVLTF. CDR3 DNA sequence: TGTGCCAGCAGCTTGGGCCTCGGCTCTGGGGCCAACGTCCTGACTTTC.

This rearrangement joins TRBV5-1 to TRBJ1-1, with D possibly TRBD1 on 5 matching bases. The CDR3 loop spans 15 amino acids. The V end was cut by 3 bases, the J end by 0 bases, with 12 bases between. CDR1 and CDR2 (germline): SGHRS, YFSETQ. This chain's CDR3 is CASSSGASLNTEAFF. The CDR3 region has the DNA TGCGCCAGCAGCTCTGGGGCCAGCTTGAACACTGAAGCTTTCTTT.

CDR3 DNA sequence: TGTGCCAGCAGTTTGCTCGGCCATAGCGGGAGTCACAATGAGCAGTTCTTC. It yields the protein CASSLLGHSGSHNEQFF. V and J are TRBV27 and TRBJ2-1, with 9 bases lining up with TRBD2. The CDR3 consists of 17 residues. J was trimmed by 5 bases and V by 3 bases; bases with no gene match: 11. Germline V CDR1 and CDR2: MNHEY, SMNVEV (reference sequence).

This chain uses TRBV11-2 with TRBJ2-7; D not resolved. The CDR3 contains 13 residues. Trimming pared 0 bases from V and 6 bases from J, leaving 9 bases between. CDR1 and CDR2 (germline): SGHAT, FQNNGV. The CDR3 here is CASSLDPGSEQYF. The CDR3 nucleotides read TGTGCCAGCAGCTTAGACCCAGGTAGCGAGCAGTACTTC.

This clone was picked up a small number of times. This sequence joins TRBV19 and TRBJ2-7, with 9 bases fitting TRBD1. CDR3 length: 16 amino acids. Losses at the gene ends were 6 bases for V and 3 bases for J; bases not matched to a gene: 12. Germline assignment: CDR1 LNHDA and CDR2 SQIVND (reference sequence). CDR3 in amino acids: CASRASLGQGGYEQYF. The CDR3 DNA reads TGTGCCAGTAGAGCCTCTTTGGGACAGGGAGGCTACGAGCAGTACTTC.

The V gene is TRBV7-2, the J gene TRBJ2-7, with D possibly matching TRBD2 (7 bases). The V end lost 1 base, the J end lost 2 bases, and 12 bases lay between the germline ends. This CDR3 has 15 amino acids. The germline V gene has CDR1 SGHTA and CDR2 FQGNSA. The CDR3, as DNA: TGTGCCAGCAGCTTAGGTGGGGGGGCTCCCTACGAGCAGTACTTC. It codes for CASSLGGGAPYEQYF.

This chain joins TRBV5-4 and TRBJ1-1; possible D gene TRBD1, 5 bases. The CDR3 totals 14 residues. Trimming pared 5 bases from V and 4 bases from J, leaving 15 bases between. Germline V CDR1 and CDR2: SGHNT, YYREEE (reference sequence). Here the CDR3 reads CASSMGPSGTEAFF. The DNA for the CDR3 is TGTGCCAGCAGTATGGGGCCCTCTGGCACTGAAGCTTTCTTT.

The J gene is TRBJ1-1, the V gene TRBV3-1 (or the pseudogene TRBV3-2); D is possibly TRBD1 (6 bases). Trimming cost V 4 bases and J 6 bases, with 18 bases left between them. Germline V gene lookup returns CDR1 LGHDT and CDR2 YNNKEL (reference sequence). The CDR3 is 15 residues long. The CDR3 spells CASSLSGGRMAEAFF. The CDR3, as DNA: TGTGCCAGCAGCCTAAGTGGGGGCCGTATGGCTGAAGCTTTCTTT.

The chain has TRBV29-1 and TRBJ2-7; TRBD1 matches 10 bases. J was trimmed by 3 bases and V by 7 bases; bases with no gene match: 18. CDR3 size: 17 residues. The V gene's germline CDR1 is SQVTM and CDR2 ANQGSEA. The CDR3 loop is CSETGTGDFGTHYEQYV. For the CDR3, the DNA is TGCAGCGAAACCGGGACAGGGGATTTCGGGACCCACTACGAGCAGTACGTC.

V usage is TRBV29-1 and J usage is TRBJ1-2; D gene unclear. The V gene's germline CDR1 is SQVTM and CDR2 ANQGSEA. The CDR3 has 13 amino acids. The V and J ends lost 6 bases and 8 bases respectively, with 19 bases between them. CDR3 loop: CSVEDRSPIGYTF. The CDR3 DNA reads TGCAGCGTGGAGGACCGCTCCCCGATCGGCTACACCTTC.

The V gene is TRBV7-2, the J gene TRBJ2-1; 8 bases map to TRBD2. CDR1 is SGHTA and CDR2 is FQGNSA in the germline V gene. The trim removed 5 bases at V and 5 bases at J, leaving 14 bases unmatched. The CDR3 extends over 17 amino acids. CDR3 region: CASSPARRSGSNNEQFF. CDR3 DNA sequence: TGTGCCAGCAGCCCCGCCCGGCGAAGCGGGAGCAACAATGAGCAGTTCTTC.

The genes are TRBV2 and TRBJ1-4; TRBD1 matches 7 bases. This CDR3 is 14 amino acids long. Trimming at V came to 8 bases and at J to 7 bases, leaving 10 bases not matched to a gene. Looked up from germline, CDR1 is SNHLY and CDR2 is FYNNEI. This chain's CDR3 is CASGQGGYGEKLFF. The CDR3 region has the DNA TGTGCCAGCGGGCAGGGGGGCTACGGTGAAAAACTGTTTTTT. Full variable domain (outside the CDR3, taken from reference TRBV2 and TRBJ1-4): EPEVTQTPSHQVTQMGQEVILRCVPISNHLYFYWYRQILGQKVEFLVSFYNNEISEKSEIFDDQFSVERPDGSNFTLKIRSTKLEDSAMYFCASGQGGYGEKLFFGSGTQLSVL.

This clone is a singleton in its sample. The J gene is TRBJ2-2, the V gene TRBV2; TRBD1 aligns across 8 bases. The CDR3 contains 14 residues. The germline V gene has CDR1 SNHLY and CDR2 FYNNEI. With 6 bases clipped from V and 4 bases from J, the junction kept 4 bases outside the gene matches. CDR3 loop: CASSDRGGTGELFF. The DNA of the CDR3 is TGTGCCAGCAGCGACAGGGGAGGCACCGGGGAGCTGTTTTTT.

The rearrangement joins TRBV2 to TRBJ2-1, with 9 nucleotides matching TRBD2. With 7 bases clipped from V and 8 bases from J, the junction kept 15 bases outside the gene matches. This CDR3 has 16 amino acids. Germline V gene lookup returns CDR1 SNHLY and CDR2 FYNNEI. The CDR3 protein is CASKRMSGLATHEQFF. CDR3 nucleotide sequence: TGTGCCAGCAAGAGAATGTCGGGACTAGCAACCCATGAGCAGTTCTTC.

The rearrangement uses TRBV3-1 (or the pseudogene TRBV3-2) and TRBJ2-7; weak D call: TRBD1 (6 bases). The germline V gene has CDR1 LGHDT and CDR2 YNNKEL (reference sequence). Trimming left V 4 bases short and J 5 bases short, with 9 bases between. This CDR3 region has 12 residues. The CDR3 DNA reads TGTGCCAGCAGCCTGGGGGCAAACGAGCAGTACTTC. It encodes CASSLGANEQYF.

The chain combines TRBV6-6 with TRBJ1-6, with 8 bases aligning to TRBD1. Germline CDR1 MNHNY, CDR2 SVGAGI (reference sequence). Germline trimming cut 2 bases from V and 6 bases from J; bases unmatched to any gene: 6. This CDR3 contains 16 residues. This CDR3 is CASSYGRTGLNSPLHF. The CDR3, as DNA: TGTGCCAGCAGTTACGGCCGGACAGGGCTTAATTCACCCCTCCACTTT.

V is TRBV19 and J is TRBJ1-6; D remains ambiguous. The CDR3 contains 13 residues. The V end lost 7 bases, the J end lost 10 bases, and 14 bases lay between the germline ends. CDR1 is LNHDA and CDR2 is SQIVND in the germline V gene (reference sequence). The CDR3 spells CASTISFVSPLHF. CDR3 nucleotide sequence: TGTGCCAGTACTATTTCGTTCGTATCACCCCTCCACTTT.

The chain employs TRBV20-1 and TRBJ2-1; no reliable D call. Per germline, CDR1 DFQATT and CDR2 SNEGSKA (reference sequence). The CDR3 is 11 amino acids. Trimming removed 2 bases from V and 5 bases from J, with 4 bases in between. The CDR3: CSARSDNEQFF. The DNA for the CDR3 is TGCAGTGCTAGATCGGACAATGAGCAGTTCTTC.

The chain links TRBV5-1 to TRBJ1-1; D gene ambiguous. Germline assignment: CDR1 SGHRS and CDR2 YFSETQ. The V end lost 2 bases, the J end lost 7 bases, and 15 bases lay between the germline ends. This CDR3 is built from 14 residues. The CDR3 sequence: CASSLKGSALEAFF. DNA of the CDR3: TGCGCCAGCAGCTTAAAAGGGAGCGCCCTTGAAGCTTTCTTT.